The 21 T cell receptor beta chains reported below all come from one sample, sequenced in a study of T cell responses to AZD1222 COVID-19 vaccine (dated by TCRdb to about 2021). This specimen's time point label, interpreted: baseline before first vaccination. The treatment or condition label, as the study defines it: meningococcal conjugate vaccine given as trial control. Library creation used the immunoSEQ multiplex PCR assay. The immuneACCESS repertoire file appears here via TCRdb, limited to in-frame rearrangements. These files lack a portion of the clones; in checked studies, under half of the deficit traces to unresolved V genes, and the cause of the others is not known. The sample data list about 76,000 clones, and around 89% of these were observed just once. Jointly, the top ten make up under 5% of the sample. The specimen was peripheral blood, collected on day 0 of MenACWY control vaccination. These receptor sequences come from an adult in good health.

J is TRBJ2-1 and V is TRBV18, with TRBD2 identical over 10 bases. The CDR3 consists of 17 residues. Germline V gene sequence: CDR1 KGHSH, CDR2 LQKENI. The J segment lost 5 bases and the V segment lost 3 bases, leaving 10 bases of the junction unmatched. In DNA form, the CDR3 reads TGTGCCAGCTCACCCGTGCCTAGCGGGAGTGATAACAATGAGCAGTTCTTC. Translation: CASSPVPSGSDNNEQFF. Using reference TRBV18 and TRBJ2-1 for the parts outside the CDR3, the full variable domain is NAGVMQNPRHLVRRRGQEARLRCSPMKGHSHVYWYRQLPEEGLKFMVYLQKENIIDESGMPKERFSAEFPKEGPSILRIQQVVRGDSAAYFCASSPVPSGSDNNEQFFGPGTRLTVL.

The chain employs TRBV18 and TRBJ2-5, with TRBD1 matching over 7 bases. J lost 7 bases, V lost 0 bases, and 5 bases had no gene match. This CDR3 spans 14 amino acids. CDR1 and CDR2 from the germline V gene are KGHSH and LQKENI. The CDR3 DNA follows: TGTGCCAGCTCACCACCAACGGACAGGTGGACCCAGTACTTC. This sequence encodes CASSPPTDRWTQYF.

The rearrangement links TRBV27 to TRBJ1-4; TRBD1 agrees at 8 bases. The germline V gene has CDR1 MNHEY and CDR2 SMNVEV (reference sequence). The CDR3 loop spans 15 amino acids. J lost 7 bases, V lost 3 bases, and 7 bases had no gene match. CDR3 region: CASSFRGPSSEKLFF. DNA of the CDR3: TGTGCCAGCAGTTTCAGGGGGCCATCAAGTGAAAAACTGTTTTTT.

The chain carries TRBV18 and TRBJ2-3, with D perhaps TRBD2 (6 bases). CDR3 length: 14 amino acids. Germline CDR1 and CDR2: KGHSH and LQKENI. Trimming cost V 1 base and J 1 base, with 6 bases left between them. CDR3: CASSPRGGTDTQYF. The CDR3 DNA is TGTGCCAGCTCACCACGGGGGGGCACAGATACGCAGTATTTT.

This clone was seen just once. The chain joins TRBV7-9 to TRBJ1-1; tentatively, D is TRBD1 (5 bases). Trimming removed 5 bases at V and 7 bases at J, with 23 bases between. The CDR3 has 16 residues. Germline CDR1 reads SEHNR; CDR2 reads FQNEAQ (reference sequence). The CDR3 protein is CASSMGKDTFIREAFF. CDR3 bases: TGTGCCAGCAGCATGGGAAAGGACACGTTCATCCGTGAAGCTTTCTTT.

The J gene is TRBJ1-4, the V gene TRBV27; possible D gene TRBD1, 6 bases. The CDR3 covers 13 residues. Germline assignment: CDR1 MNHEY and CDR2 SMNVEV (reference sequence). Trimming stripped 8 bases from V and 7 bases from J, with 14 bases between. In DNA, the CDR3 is TGTGCCAGCCGCATACAGGGATCTGAAAAACTGTTTTTT. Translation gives CASRIQGSEKLFF.

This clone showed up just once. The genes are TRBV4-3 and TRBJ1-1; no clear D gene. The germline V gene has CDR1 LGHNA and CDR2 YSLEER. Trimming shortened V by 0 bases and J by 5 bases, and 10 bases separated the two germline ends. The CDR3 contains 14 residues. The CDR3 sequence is CASSQDLGGTEAFF. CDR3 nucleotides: TGCGCCAGCAGCCAAGATCTGGGTGGGACTGAAGCTTTCTTT.

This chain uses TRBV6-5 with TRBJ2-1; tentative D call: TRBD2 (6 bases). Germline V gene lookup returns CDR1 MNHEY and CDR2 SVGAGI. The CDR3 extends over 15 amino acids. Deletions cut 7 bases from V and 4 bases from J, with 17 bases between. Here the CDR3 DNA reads TGTGCCAGCAAGGTTGGGAGGAGGGTTTACAATGAGCAGTTCTTC. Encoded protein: CASKVGRRVYNEQFF.

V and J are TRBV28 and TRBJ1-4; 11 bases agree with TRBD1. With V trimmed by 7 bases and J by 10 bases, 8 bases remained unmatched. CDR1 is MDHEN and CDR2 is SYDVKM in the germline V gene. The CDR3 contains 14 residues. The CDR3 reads CASTWTGQGGKLFF. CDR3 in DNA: TGTGCCAGCACATGGACGGGACAGGGGGGAAAACTGTTTTTT.

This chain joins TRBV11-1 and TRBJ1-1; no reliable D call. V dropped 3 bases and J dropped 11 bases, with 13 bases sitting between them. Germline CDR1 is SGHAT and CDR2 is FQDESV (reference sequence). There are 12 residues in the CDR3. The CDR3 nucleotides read TGTGCCAGCAGCTTCCCCAGCGAGGAGGCTTTCTTT. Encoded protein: CASSFPSEEAFF.

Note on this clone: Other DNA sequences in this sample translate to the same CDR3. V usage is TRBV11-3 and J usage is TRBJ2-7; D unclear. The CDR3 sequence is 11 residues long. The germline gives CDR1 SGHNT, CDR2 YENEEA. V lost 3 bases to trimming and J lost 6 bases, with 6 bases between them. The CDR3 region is CASSLGSEQYF. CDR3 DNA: TGTGCCAGCAGCTTGGGTTCCGAGCAGTACTTC.

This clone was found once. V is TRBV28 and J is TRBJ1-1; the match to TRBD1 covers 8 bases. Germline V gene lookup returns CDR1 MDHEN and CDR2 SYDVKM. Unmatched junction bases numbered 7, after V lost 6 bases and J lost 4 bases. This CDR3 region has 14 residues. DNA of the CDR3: TGTGCCAGCAGACACCGGACAGGGACCACTGAAGCTTTCTTT. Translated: CASRHRTGTTEAFF. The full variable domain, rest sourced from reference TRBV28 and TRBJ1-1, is DVKVTQSSRYLVKRTGEKVFLECVQDMDHENMFWYRQDPGLGLRLIYFSYDVKMKEKGDIPEGYSVSREKKERFSLILESASTNQTSMYLCASRHRTGTTEAFFGQGTRLTVV.

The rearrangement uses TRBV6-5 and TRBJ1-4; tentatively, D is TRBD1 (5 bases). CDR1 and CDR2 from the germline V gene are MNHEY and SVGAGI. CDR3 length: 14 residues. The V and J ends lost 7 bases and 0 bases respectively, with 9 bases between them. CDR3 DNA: TGTGCCAGCACACGACAGTCAACTAATGAAAAACTGTTTTTT. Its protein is CASTRQSTNEKLFF.

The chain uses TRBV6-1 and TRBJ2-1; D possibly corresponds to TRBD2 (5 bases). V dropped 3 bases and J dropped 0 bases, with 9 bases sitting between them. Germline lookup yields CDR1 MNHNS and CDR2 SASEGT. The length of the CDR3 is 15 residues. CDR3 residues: CASSDRGFSYNEQFF. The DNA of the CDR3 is TGTGCCAGCAGTGATCGAGGGTTCTCCTACAATGAGCAGTTCTTC.

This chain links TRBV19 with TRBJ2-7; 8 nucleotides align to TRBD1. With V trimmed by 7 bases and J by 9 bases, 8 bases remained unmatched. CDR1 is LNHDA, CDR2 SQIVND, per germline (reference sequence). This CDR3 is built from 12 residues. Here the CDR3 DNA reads TGTGCCAGTACGGGGACAGGAACGGGGCAGTACTTC. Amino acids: CASTGTGTGQYF.

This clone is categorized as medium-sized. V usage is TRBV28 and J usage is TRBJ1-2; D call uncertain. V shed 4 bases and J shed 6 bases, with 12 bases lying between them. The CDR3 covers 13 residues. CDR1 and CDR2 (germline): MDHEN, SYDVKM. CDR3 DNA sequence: TGTGCCAGCAGTTCCTCCCCATCAGATGGCTACACCTTC. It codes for CASSSSPSDGYTF.

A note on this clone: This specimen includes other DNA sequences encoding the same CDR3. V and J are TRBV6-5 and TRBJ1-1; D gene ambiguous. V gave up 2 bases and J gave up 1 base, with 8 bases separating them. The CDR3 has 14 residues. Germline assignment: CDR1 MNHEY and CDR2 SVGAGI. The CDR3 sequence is CASSYDRGNTEAFF. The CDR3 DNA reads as TGTGCCAGCAGTTACGACCGAGGGAACACTGAAGCTTTCTTT.

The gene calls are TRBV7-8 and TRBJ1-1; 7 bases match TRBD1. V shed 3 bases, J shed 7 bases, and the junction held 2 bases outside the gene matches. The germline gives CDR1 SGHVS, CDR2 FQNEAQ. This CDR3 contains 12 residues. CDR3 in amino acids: CASSFHRGEAFF. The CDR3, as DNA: TGTGCCAGCAGCTTTCACAGGGGTGAAGCTTTCTTT.

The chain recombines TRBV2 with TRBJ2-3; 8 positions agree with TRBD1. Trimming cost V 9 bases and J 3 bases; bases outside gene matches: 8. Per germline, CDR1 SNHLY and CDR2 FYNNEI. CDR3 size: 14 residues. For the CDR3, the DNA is TGTGCCAGTATCCGGGACAGGAGTACAGATACGCAGTATTTT. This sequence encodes CASIRDRSTDTQYF.

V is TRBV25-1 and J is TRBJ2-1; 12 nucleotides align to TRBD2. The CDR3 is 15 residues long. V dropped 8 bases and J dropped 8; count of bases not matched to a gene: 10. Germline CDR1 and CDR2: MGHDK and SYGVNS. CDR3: CASGLAGGPGHEQFF. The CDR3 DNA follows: TGTGCCAGCGGCCTAGCGGGAGGGCCGGGCCATGAGCAGTTCTTC. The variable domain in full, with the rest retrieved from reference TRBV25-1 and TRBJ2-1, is EADIYQTPRYLVIGTGKKITLECSQTMGHDKMYWYQQDPGMELHLIHYSYGVNSTEKGDLSSESTVSRIRTEHFPLTLESARPSHTSQYLCASGLAGGPGHEQFFGPGTRLTVL.

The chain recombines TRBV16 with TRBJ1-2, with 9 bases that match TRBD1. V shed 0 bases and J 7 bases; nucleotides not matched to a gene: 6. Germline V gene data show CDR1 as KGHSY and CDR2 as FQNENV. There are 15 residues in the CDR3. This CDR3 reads CASSQSPQGQGGYTF. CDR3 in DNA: TGTGCCAGCAGCCAATCGCCACAGGGACAGGGTGGCTACACCTTC.